Sequencing of this T cell receptor beta chain was carried out in a study of shared T cell receptors in the human thymus. Trimming at V came to 0 bases and at J to 5 bases, leaving 6 bases not matched to a gene. This CDR3 is built from 15 residues. Germline V CDR1 and CDR2: MGHRA, YSYEKL. Produced via immunoSEQ multiplex PCR; TCRdb's table is partial and in-frame only. Among hundreds of thousands of clones listed, approximately 89% were seen once. This clone is a singleton in its sample. This same sample was also part of a study on human thymus T cells. As that report states: It was healthy Finnish infants having corrective surgery for congenital heart defects who were the donors. The study used thymus tissue resected during corrective heart surgery. What appeared biased in thymic and blood repertoires was the usage of V and J genes. Thymic repertoires of unrelated individuals were reported in related research to overlap highly.

Material for sequencing was thymocytes. The receptor comes from a boy in the first two years of life with a congenital heart defect. This chain joins TRBV4-1 and TRBJ1-2, with TRBD1 matching 7 bases. The CDR3 DNA is TGCGCCAGCAGCCAAGATGGGACAGAATTTTATGGCTACACCTTC. Its protein product is CASSQDGTEFYGYTF.